The 2 T cell receptor beta chains presented below share a single source sample, sequenced in a study of T cells in Graves' hyperthyroidism and ophthalmopathy. Amplification targeted TCR beta CDR3 regions from RNA transcripts. During a first-round RT-PCR of the TCR CDR3, the HTBI primer set was used. TCRdb ran MiXCR on the multiplex PCR reads and lists one entry per CDR3 protein. Of roughly 280,000 distinct CDR3 sequences in the sample, about a sixth were seen once. The sample comprised blood. These receptor sequences come from a woman aged 55 to 70 with Graves' ophthalmopathy.

This clonotype has at least ten counts. The rearrangement uses TRBV28 and TRBJ2-5; 8 bases agree with TRBD1. Germline V gives CDR1 MDHEN, CDR2 SYDVKM. Germline trimming cut 11 bases from V and 0 bases from J; bases unmatched to any gene: 8. The CDR3 has 14 amino acids. The CDR3 DNA is TGTGCCGCTCGGACAGGGACGAACCAAGAGACCCAGTACTTC. Translating gives CAARTGTNQETQYF.

The gene calls are TRBV19 and TRBJ2-7; D possibly corresponds to TRBD1 (5 bases). The V end lost 3 bases, the J end lost 2 bases, and 14 bases lay between the germline ends. Per the germline V gene, CDR1 is LNHDA and CDR2 is SQIVND (reference sequence). This CDR3 comprises 15 residues. The CDR3 nucleotides are TGTGCCAGTAGTATTTCGGCAGGGCCAGCCTACGAGCAGTACTTC. Translation: CASSISAGPAYEQYF.